The clone carrying this T cell receptor (beta chain) occurred many times. Per the germline V gene, CDR1 is SGHRS and CDR2 is YFSETQ. The germline V and J ends were trimmed by 4 bases and 3 bases, with 17 bases remaining between them. The CDR3 is made up of 15 amino acids. The data were taken from a study of Graves' ophthalmopathy and Graves' hyperthyroidism. Pregnancy or lactation, uncontrolled infections and other autoimmune diseases were grounds for excluding patients. TCR beta CDR3 regions were amplified from RNA transcripts. First-round RT-PCR relied on HTBI primers, and a second-round multiplex PCR came next. TCRdb reprocessed the multiplex PCR reads via MiXCR and lists one record per CDR3 protein. This sample has hundreds of thousands of distinct CDR3 sequences; about 20% occur once, and the top ten carry approximately 6.9%.

This clonotype originated in a woman younger than 30 with stable Graves' hyperthyroidism. Some clones in this sample may be carry-over from other donors' samples. The rearrangement joins TRBV5-1 to TRBJ2-7; D may be TRBD2 (5 bases). Sequenced input: peripheral blood. The CDR3 loop reads CASSMGEKVGYEQYF. CDR3 in DNA: TGCGCCAGCAGCATGGGAGAGAAAGTGGGCTACGAGCAGTACTTC.